This entry lists 24 T cell receptor beta chains sequenced from one sample in a study of monozygotic twins with inflammatory bowel disease. TCRdb re-called the 5' RACE reads and gives one entry per CDR3 protein, without DNA. The sample data list roughly 160,000 distinct CDR3 sequences. Source material: blood. The receptors derive from a human donor with ulcerative colitis or Crohn's disease, or a healthy co-twin of an affected twin (not recorded which).

V usage is TRBV15 and J usage is TRBJ1-1. Germline assignment: CDR1 LNHNV and CDR2 YYDKDF (reference sequence). CDR3 length: 15 amino acids. Here the CDR3 reads CATSRDLGENTEAFF.

The chain links TRBV5-1 to TRBJ1-2; TCRdb proposes TRBD1, but this gene call is untestable without DNA. Germline loops: CDR1 SGHRS, CDR2 YFSETQ. The CDR3 loop spans 17 amino acids. The CDR3: CASSLSSTDRVVHGYTF.

The chain links TRBV2 to TRBJ2-5; absent DNA, TCRdb's TRBD2 call cannot be checked. CDR3 length: 14 residues. In germline, CDR1 is SNHLY, CDR2 FYNNEI. The CDR3 sequence: CASSEASGGETQYF.

The chain carries TRBV5-4 and TRBJ2-6; TCRdb's D call of TRBD2 is untestable without DNA. The germline V gene encodes CDR1 SGHNT and CDR2 YYREEE (reference sequence). This CDR3 is 19 amino acids long. CDR3 protein: CASSLGPGLAVSGANVLTF. The full variable domain, completed using reference TRBV5-4 and TRBJ2-6, is ETGVTQSPTHLIKTRGQQVTLRCSSQSGHNTVSWYQQALGQGPQFIFQYYREEENGRGNFPPRFSGLQFPNYSSELNVNALELDDSALYLCASSLGPGLAVSGANVLTFGAGSRLTVL.

The chain combines TRBV11-2 with TRBJ1-1; TCRdb picks TRBD1, but there is no DNA to check that call. This CDR3 spans 13 amino acids. Germline V gene data show CDR1 as SGHAT and CDR2 as FQNNGV. The CDR3 sequence: CASSWTYTGEAFF.

V gene TRBV6-1 combines with J gene TRBJ2-3; TCRdb's assignment of TRBD2 cannot be checked, as there is no DNA. Germline CDR1 MNHNS, CDR2 SASEGT. CDR3 length: 15 amino acids. CDR3 in amino acids: CASSEISGVADTQYF.

The chain joins TRBV5-1 to TRBJ2-1; without DNA, the TCRdb call of TRBD2 cannot be checked. The CDR3 extends over 17 amino acids. CDR1 is SGHRS, CDR2 YFSETQ, per germline. CDR3 loop: CASSLAGVLPLYNEQFF.

The gene calls are TRBV6-6 and TRBJ1-2. This CDR3 has 12 amino acids. Germline V gene sequence: CDR1 MNHNY, CDR2 SVGAGI (reference sequence). CDR3 residues: CAATHSNYDYTF.

V and J are TRBV7-9 and TRBJ2-7; TCRdb's D call, TRBD1, is unchecked because there is no DNA. Per the germline V gene, CDR1 is SEHNR and CDR2 is FQNEAQ (reference sequence). This CDR3 region has 14 residues. CDR3 protein: CASSRDRGQDEQYF.

This CDR3 is CAGSLEETQYF. J is TRBJ2-5 and V is TRBV7-9. CDR1 is SEHNR and CDR2 is FQNEAQ in the germline V gene (reference sequence). The CDR3 sequence is 11 residues long.

The chain has TRBV12-3 or TRBV12-4 and TRBJ2-7; TCRdb gives TRBD1 as the D gene, but with no DNA this cannot be confirmed. The CDR3 is 15 residues long. The CDR3 region is CASSPPDRGYNEQYF.

The gene calls are TRBV19 and TRBJ1-1. CDR3 size: 14 residues. Germline V lookup: CDR1 LNHDA, CDR2 SQIVND (reference sequence). The chain's CDR3 is CASSLAASGTEAFF.

The chain has TRBV4-3 and TRBJ2-1; TCRdb lists TRBD2, though no DNA is available to test this call. The CDR3 extends over 17 amino acids. CDR1 and CDR2 from the germline V gene are LGHNA and YSLEER. The CDR3 protein is CASSQALTREVHNEQFF.

V gene TRBV4-1 combines with J gene TRBJ2-1; TCRdb's D gene call, TRBD1, goes unchecked for lack of DNA. This CDR3 is built from 17 residues. Germline CDR1 reads MGHRA; CDR2 reads YSYEKL. Here the CDR3 reads CASSQEWAGLERGEQFF.

The chain is built from TRBV28 and TRBJ2-3; TCRdb gives TRBD1 as the D gene, but with no DNA this cannot be confirmed. The CDR3 spans 14 residues. Germline lookup yields CDR1 MDHEN and CDR2 SYDVKM. CDR3 amino acids: CASTPGGAGDTQYF.

The CDR3: CASSLAGQLNTEAFF. The V call is TRBV7-2, the J call TRBJ1-1. CDR3 length equals 15 residues. CDR1 is SGHTA, CDR2 FQGNSA, per germline.

This chain links TRBV28 with TRBJ1-2; TCRdb names TRBD1, which stays unverified in the absence of DNA. Germline V lookup: CDR1 MDHEN, CDR2 SYDVKM. This CDR3 is 14 amino acids long. CDR3 region: CASSTWDREDYMSF.

This chain uses TRBV27 with TRBJ2-7; the D call from TCRdb, TRBD2, cannot be confirmed without DNA. This CDR3 has 16 residues. Germline V gives CDR1 MNHEY, CDR2 SMNVEV (reference sequence). Here the CDR3 reads CASGTSDPESPYEQYF.

The V call is TRBV11-2, the J call TRBJ2-7; TCRdb selects TRBD1, and the lack of DNA leaves this call unchecked. The CDR3 is made up of 17 amino acids. Germline V gene data show CDR1 as SGHAT and CDR2 as FQNNGV. CDR3 loop: CASSLDYRTEETYEQYF.

The genes are TRBV4-2 and TRBJ2-1; with no DNA, the TCRdb D assignment of TRBD1 cannot be verified. CDR3 length equals 16 residues. Germline-derived CDR1 and CDR2 are LGHNA and YNFKEQ. The CDR3 protein is CASSQDADRAYNEQFF.

This chain links TRBV7-8 with TRBJ2-7; TCRdb's D call, TRBD1, is unchecked because there is no DNA. The CDR3 consists of 13 residues. The germline CDR1 and CDR2 sequences are SGHVS and FQNEAQ. CDR3 protein: CASSTSTGPEQYF.

The chain carries TRBV5-4 and TRBJ2-2. CDR3 length: 13 residues. Germline CDR1 is SGHNT and CDR2 is YYREEE (reference sequence). CDR3 protein: CASSGKFAGELFF.

V is TRBV25-1 and J is TRBJ2-3; TCRdb names TRBD1, which stays unverified in the absence of DNA. Germline values: CDR1 MGHDK, CDR2 SYGVNS. The CDR3 contains 15 residues. The CDR3 sequence is CASSDVGQGADTQYF.

This chain links TRBV5-5 with TRBJ2-5; the TCRdb call, TRBD1, lacks DNA for checking. Looked up from germline, CDR1 is SGHKS and CDR2 is YYEKEE (reference sequence). The CDR3 is 13 amino acids. This chain's CDR3 is CASSLDPPGTQYF.